Listed here is a single TCR beta chain. The CDR3 extends over 12 amino acids. V was clipped by 4 bases and J by 5 bases, with 8 bases between them. Germline CDR1 reads LGHDT; CDR2 reads YNNKEL (reference sequence). The data were taken from a study of blood T cell repertoires in COVID-19. Study overall: Samples taken during acute and convalescent COVID-19 were collected in the United States, Italy and Spain.

Original handling: Amplification of reference gene primers provided the estimated nucleated cell counts. Some clones are missing from TCRdb's copy, which holds only in-frame ones; the method was immunoSEQ multiplex PCR. V and J calls and clone size are as listed in that table; D and trimming were resolved from the DNA. The sample carries 87,000 or so clones, around 87% recorded once. V gene TRBV3-1 (or the pseudogene TRBV3-2) combines with J gene TRBJ2-5, with D uncertain. The sample taken for sequencing was peripheral blood. This sequence was found in a human donor with acute or convalescent COVID-19. The donor label of this sample is uncertain. The CDR3 bases are TGTGCCAGCAGCCCTACGGAGGAGACCCAGTACTTC. It is translated as CASSPTEETQYF.